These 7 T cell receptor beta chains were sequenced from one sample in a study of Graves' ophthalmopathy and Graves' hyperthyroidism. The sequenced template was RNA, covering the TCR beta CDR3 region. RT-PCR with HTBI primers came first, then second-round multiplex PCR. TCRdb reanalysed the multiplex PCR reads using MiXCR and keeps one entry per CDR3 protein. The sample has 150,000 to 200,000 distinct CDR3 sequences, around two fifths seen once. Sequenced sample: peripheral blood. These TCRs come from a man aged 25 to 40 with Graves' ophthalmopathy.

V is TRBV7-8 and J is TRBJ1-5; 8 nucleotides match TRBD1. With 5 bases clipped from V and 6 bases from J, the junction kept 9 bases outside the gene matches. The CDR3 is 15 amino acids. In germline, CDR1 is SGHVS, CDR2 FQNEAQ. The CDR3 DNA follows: TGTGCCAGCAGCGGCGGACAGGGAAGGGTTCAGCCCCAGCATTTT. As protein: CASSGGQGRVQPQHF.

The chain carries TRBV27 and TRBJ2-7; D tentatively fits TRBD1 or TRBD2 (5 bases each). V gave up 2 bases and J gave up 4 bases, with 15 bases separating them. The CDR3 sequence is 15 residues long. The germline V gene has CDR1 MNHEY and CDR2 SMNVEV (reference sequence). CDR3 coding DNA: TGTGCCAGCAGTTTAAAACCTTCCGAGGGGTACGAGCAGTACTTC. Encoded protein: CASSLKPSEGYEQYF.

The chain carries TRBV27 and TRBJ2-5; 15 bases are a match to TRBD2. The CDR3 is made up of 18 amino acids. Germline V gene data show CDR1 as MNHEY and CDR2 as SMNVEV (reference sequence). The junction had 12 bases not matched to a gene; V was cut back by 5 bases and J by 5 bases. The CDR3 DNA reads TGTGCCAGCAGTCCCATCCCGGGACTAGCGGGAGGAAGGGAGACCCAGTACTTC. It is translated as CASSPIPGLAGGRETQYF.

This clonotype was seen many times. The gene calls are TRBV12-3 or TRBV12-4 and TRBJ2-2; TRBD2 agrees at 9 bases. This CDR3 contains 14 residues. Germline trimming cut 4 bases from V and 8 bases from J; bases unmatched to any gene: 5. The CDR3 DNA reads TGTGCCAGCAGTTGGCGGGAGGGCCGAGGGGAGCTGTTTTTT. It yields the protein CASSWREGRGELFF.

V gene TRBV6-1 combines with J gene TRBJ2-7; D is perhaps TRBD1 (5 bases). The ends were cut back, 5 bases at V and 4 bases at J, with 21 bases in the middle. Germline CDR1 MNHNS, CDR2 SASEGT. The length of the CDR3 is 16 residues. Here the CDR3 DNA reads TGTGCCAGCAGTCTTGTCCGCCGACAGATCGGTTACGAGCAGTACTTC. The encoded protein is CASSLVRRQIGYEQYF.

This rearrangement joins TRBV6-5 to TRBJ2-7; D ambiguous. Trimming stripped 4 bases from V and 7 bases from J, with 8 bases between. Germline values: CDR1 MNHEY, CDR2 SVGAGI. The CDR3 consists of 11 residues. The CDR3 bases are TGTGCCAGCAGTTGGTCTGAAGAGCAGTACTTC. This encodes CASSWSEEQYF.

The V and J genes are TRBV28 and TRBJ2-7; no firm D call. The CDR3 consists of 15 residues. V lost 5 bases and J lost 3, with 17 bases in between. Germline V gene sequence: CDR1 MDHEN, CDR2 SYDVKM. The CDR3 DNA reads TGTGCCAGCAGTCTCGACCCATTTCGAGACTACGAGCAGTACTTC. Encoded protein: CASSLDPFRDYEQYF. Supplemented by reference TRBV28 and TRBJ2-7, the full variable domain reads DVKVTQSSRYLVKRTGEKVFLECVQDMDHENMFWYRQDPGLGLRLIYFSYDVKMKEKGDIPEGYSVSREKKERFSLILESASTNQTSMYLCASSLDPFRDYEQYFGPGTRLTVT.